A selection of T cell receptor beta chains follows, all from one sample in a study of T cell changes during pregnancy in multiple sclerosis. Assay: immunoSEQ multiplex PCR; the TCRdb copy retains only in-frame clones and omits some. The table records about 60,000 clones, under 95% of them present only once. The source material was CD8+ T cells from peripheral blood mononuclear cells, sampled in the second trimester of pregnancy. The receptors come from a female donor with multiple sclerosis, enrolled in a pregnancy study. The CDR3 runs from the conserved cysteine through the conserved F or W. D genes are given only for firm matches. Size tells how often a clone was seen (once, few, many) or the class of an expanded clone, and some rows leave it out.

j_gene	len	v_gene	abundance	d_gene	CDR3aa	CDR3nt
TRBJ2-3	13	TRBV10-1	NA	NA	CASSGSGTDTQYF	TGCGCCAGCAGCGGGAGTGGTACAGATACGCAGTATTTT
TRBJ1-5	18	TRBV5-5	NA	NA	CASSLVLEDYRGNQPQHF	TGTGCCAGCAGCTTGGTACTTGAGGATTATCGCGGCAATCAGCCCCAGCATTTT
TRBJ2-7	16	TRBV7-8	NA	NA	CASSLGNRRGPYEQYF	TGTGCCAGCAGCTTAGGGAACAGGAGGGGTCCCTACGAGCAGTACTTC
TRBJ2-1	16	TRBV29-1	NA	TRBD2	CSVEGSTSGYYNEQFF	TGCAGCGTTGAAGGTAGCACTAGCGGGTATTACAATGAGCAGTTCTTC
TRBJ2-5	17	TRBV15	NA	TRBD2	CATSRGFGLAGKETQYF	TGTGCCACCAGCAGAGGTTTCGGACTAGCGGGAAAGGAGACCCAGTACTTC
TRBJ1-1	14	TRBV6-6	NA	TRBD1	CASSYQGGGTEAFF	TGTGCCAGCAGTTACCAGGGGGGTGGTACTGAAGCTTTCTTT
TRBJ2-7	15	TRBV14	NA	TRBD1	CASSSDRGFDYEQYF	TGTGCCAGCAGCTCCGACAGGGGATTTGACTACGAGCAGTACTTC
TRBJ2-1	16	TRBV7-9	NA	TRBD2	CASSSGLAVSYNEQFF	TGTGCCAGCAGCTCCGGACTAGCGGTATCCTACAATGAGCAGTTCTTC
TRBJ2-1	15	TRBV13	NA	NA	CASSQGTGSYNEQFF	TGTGCCAGCAGCCAGGGCACAGGATCCTACAATGAGCAGTTCTTC
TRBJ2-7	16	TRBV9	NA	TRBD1	CASSPEPTGASYEQYF	TGTGCCAGCAGCCCCGAACCGACAGGGGCGAGCTACGAGCAGTACTTC
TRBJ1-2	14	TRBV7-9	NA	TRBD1	CASSYGTGREGYTF	TGTGCCAGCAGCTACGGGACAGGGCGAGAGGGCTACACCTTC
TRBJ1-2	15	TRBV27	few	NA	CATSYGTPRVYGYTF	TGTGCCACCAGCTACGGGACACCGAGGGTATATGGCTACACCTTC
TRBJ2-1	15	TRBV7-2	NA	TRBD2	CASSPWGTSGDEQFF	TGTGCCAGCAGCCCCTGGGGGACTAGCGGAGATGAGCAGTTCTTC
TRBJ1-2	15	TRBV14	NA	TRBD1	CASSLTGGSYYGYTF	TGTGCCAGCAGCCTCACAGGGGGTTCCTACTATGGCTACACCTTC
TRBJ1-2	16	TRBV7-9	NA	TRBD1	CASSLMDREAYYGYTF	TGTGCCAGCAGCCTTATGGACAGGGAGGCTTACTATGGCTACACCTTC
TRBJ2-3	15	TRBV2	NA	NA	CASSEGQGFTDTQYF	TGTGCCAGCAGTGAGGGGCAGGGCTTCACAGATACGCAGTATTTT
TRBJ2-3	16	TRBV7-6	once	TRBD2	CASSQGLAGLTDTQYF	TGTGCCAGCAGCCAGGGACTAGCGGGACTCACAGATACGCAGTATTTT
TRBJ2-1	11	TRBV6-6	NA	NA	CASERDNEQFF	TGTGCCAGCGAGAGAGACAATGAGCAGTTCTTC
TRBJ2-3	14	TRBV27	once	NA	CASSTGGPADTQYF	TGTGCCAGCAGCACTGGTGGGCCAGCAGATACGCAGTATTTT
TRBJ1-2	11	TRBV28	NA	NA	CASSPLYGYTF	TGTGCCAGCAGCCCCCTCTATGGCTACACCTTC
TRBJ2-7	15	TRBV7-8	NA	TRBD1	CASSAGQGAPYEQYF	TGTGCCAGCAGCGCAGGACAGGGGGCCCCCTACGAGCAGTACTTC
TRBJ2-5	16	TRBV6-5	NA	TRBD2	CASSYSPSGSRETQYF	TGTGCCAGCAGTTACTCGCCTAGCGGGAGCCGGGAGACCCAGTACTTC
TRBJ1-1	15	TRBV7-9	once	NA	CASSPPTGRNTEAFF	TGTGCCAGCAGCCCCCCGACAGGAAGGAACACTGAAGCTTTCTTT
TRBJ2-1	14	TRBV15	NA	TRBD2	CATTQREVYNEQFF	TGTGCCACGACGCAGCGGGAGGTCTACAATGAGCAGTTCTTC
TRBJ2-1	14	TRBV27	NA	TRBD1	CASSYLDRENEQFF	TGTGCCAGCAGTTACTTGGACAGGGAGAATGAGCAGTTCTTC
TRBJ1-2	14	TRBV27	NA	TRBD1	CASSPGQGYYGYTF	TGTGCCAGCAGTCCGGGACAGGGGTACTATGGCTACACCTTC
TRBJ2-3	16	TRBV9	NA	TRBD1	CASSLRTGGGTDTQYF	TGTGCCAGCAGCTTACGGACAGGGGGCGGCACAGATACGCAGTATTTT
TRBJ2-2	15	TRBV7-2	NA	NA	CASSLSFGNTGELFF	TGTGCCAGCAGCCTCTCTTTCGGGAACACCGGGGAGCTGTTTTTT
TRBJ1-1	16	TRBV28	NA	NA	CASSFASGAGNTEAFF	TGTGCCAGCAGTTTCGCCTCAGGGGCCGGGAACACTGAAGCTTTCTTT
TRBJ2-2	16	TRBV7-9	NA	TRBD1	CASSLQFGQGTGELFF	TGTGCCAGCAGCTTACAATTCGGACAGGGCACCGGGGAGCTGTTTTTT
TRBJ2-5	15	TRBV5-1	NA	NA	CASSFVPGAGETQYF	TGCGCCAGCAGCTTTGTCCCGGGAGCTGGCGAGACCCAGTACTTC
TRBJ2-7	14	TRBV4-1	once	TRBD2	CASSPGLAAYEQYF	TGCGCCAGCAGCCCCGGACTAGCGGCCTACGAGCAGTACTTC
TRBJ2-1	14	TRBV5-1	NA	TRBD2	CASSFRGGYNEQFF	TGCGCCAGCAGCTTCCGGGGGGGCTACAATGAGCAGTTCTTC
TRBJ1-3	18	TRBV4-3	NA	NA	CASSQDFTLQGDGNTIYF	TGCGCCAGCAGCCAAGATTTTACGCTTCAGGGTGATGGAAACACCATATATTTT
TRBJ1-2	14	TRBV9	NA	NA	CASSVAENNYGYTF	TGTGCCAGCAGCGTAGCCGAGAACAACTATGGCTACACCTTC
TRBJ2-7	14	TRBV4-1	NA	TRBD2	CASSRIAGAYEQYF	TGCGCCAGCAGCCGCATAGCGGGAGCCTACGAGCAGTACTTC
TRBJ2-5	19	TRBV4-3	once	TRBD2	CASSQDWLSTSGNFETQYF	TGCGCCAGCAGCCAAGATTGGCTATCGACTAGCGGGAATTTCGAGACCCAGTACTTC
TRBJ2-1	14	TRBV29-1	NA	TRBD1	CSVRAGGSYNEQFF	TGCAGCGTGCGGGCAGGGGGCTCCTACAATGAGCAGTTCTTC
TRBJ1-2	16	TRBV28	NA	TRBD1	CASSPSQGQGIFGYTF	TGTGCCAGCAGCCCCTCCCAGGGACAGGGGATTTTCGGCTACACCTTC
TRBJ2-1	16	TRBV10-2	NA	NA	CASSESGLSSYNEQFF	TGCGCCAGCAGTGAGTCGGGACTGAGCTCCTACAATGAGCAGTTCTTC
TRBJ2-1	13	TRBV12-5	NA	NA	CASGLFGANEQFF	TGTGCTAGTGGTTTGTTCGGAGCCAATGAGCAGTTCTTC
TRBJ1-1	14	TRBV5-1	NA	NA	CASSPAPGGTEAFF	TGCGCCAGCAGCCCTGCCCCCGGGGGCACTGAAGCTTTCTTT
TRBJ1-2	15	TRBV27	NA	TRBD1	CASSTKGWDSYGYTF	TGTGCCAGCAGTACCAAAGGATGGGACAGCTATGGCTACACCTTC
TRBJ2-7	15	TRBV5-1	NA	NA	CASSLGQGSSYEQYF	TGCGCCAGCAGCTTGGGTCAGGGTTCCTCCTACGAGCAGTACTTC
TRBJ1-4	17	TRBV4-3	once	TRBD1	CASSQMGQSATNEKLFF	TGCGCCAGCAGCCAAATGGGACAGAGTGCAACTAATGAAAAACTGTTTTTT
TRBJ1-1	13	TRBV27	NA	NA	CASSLQGGTEAFF	TGTGCCAGCAGTTTACAGGGAGGCACTGAAGCTTTCTTT
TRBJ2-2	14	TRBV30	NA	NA	CAWSPVTNTGELFF	TGTGCCTGGAGCCCGGTTACGAACACCGGGGAGCTGTTTTTT
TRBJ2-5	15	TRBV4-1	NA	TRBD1	CASSPQPGQEETQYF	TGCGCCAGCAGCCCTCAGCCGGGACAGGAAGAGACCCAGTACTTC
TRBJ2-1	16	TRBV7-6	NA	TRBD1	CASESRKGQSYNEQFF	TGTGCCAGCGAATCCCGAAAGGGACAGTCCTACAATGAGCAGTTCTTC
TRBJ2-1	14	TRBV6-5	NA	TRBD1	CASSSTGAANEQFF	TGTGCCAGCAGTTCGACAGGGGCGGCGAATGAGCAGTTCTTC
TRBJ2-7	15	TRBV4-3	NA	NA	CASSQVPGEGYEQYF	TGCGCCAGCAGCCAGGTTCCAGGGGAGGGCTACGAGCAGTACTTC
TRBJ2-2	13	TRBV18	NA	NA	CASSTGYPGELFF	TGTGCCAGCTCAACAGGGTATCCCGGGGAGCTGTTTTTT
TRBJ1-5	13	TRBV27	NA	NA	CASSLTVNQPQHF	TGTGCCAGCTCGTTGACAGTGAATCAGCCCCAGCATTTT